The T cell receptor (beta chain) described here comes from a study of shared clonotypes between healthy human individuals. CDR3 length: 13 amino acids. Germline values: CDR1 KGHSH, CDR2 LQKENI. V was pared by 6 bases and J by 2 bases, with 10 bases between. The data were produced by immunoSEQ multiplex PCR, yet TCRdb's version contains in-frame clones alone and is incomplete. The repertoire consists of roughly 2 million clones, with 85% to 95% occurring once and the leading ten covering 0.13%. Sequencing used naive CD4+ T cells sorted from blood. Specified subset: CD45RA+ positively selected. This sequence joins TRBV18 and TRBJ1-1, with D unclear. This receptor was obtained from a man younger than 30 in good health. The CDR3 reads CASSMRENTEAFF. CDR3 DNA: TGTGCCAGCTCTATGCGGGAAAACACTGAAGCTTTCTTT.